These 19 T cell receptor beta chains were sequenced from one sample in a study of blood T cell repertoires in COVID-19. The data were produced by immunoSEQ multiplex PCR, yet TCRdb's version contains in-frame clones alone and is incomplete. This table holds some 270,000 clones, roughly 82% found once. Sequenced: peripheral blood. These receptors were obtained from a woman aged 80 or over with COVID-19, enrolled during active disease.

V and J are TRBV7-2 and TRBJ2-7; unclear D gene. CDR1 is SGHTA, CDR2 FQGNSA, per germline. This CDR3 has 13 residues. V was pared by 0 bases and J by 3 bases, with 6 bases between. The CDR3, as DNA: TGTGCCAGCAGCTTAGCAGCAGGCTACGAGCAGTACGTC. This codes for CASSLAAGYEQYV.

This clone was observed a handful of times. V and J are TRBV4-3 and TRBJ2-7; D not certain. Germline loops: CDR1 LGHNA, CDR2 YSLEER. This CDR3 is built from 16 residues. Trimming stripped 0 bases from V and 4 bases from J, with 16 bases between. The CDR3 coding sequence is TGCGCCAGCAGCCAAGAGGGCCAGATTGGCGCATACGAGCAGTACTTC. Protein: CASSQEGQIGAYEQYF.

The genes are TRBV19 and TRBJ1-1; 8 nucleotides align to TRBD1. V shed 9 bases and J 1 base; nucleotides not matched to a gene: 16. This CDR3 is built from 17 residues. Germline V lookup: CDR1 LNHDA, CDR2 SQIVND (reference sequence). This CDR3 reads CASQPSTRQGPNTEAFF. CDR3 nucleotides: TGTGCCAGCCAACCTTCGACTCGACAGGGGCCGAACACTGAAGCTTTCTTT.

Turning to this clone: One end of the junction does not line up with germline, which may come from a read error. The chain uses TRBV15 and TRBJ1-2; 7 nucleotides agree with TRBD1. Germline V lookup: CDR1 LNHNV, CDR2 YYDKDF (reference sequence). The CDR3 spans 15 residues. CDR3: CATSRDLAGGIGVAF. In DNA, the CDR3 is TGTGCCACCAGCAGAGATTTGGCAGGGGGAATAGGTGTCGCTTTC.

A single count supports this clone. V and J are TRBV5-3 and TRBJ2-2; 12 bases map to TRBD2. TRBV5-3 is an ORF, with its function uncertain. This CDR3 is built from 19 residues. Germline trimming cut 3 bases from V and 1 base from J; bases unmatched to any gene: 10. The CDR3 DNA sequence: TGTGCCAGAAGCTCCCAAGGTCTGACTAGCGGGGGGAACACCGGGGAGCTGTTTTTT. Translating it yields CARSSQGLTSGGNTGELFF.

This chain connects TRBV28 to TRBJ1-2; TRBD1 matches at 7 bases. The V and J ends lost 10 bases and 5 bases, in that order; junction bases with no gene match: 10. From germline, CDR1 is MDHEN and CDR2 SYDVKM. The CDR3 runs to 13 residues. CDR3 sequence reads: CATTPTGRYGYTF. CDR3 bases: TGTGCCACAACTCCGACAGGGAGATATGGCTACACCTTC.

The genes are TRBV6-4 and TRBJ1-1, with D hard to call. Germline loops: CDR1 MRHNA, CDR2 SNTAGT. The CDR3 contains 14 residues. V lost 7 bases and J lost 0, with 12 bases in between. This CDR3 reads CASISDWVNTEAFF. The CDR3 coding sequence is TGTGCCAGCATTTCCGACTGGGTGAACACTGAAGCTTTCTTT.

The rearrangement joins TRBV19 to TRBJ1-2; D is undetermined. V gave up 7 bases and J gave up 8 bases, with 11 bases separating them. This CDR3 spans 11 amino acids. Germline CDR1 LNHDA, CDR2 SQIVND (reference sequence). This CDR3 is CASNQRAGYTF. The CDR3 bases are TGTGCCAGTAATCAGAGGGCGGGCTACACCTTC.

The rearrangement uses TRBV7-2 and TRBJ2-1, with 10 bases identical to TRBD1. The ends lost 5 bases at V and 9 bases at J; junction bases unmatched: 7. CDR3 length: 14 residues. Germline V gene lookup returns CDR1 SGHTA and CDR2 FQGNSA. CDR3 sequence: CASSPDRGPGEQFF. CDR3 sequence (DNA): TGTGCCAGCAGCCCAGACAGGGGGCCGGGTGAGCAGTTCTTC.

The chain recombines TRBV7-2 with TRBJ1-2, with unresolved D. V gave up 7 bases and J gave up 6 bases, with 18 bases separating them. The CDR3 length is 14 residues. CDR1 and CDR2 (germline): SGHTA, FQGNSA. CDR3 amino acids: CASNPMTERNGYTF. The CDR3 nucleotides are TGTGCCAGCAATCCAATGACGGAGAGGAATGGCTACACCTTC. Full variable domain (missing parts from reference TRBV7-2 and TRBJ1-2): GAGVSQSPSNKVTEKGKDVELRCDPISGHTALYWYRQSLGQGLEFLIYFQGNSAPDKSGLPSDRFSAERTGGSVSTLTIQRTQQEDSAVYLCASNPMTERNGYTFGSGTRLTVV.

V gene TRBV10-3 combines with J gene TRBJ1-2, with a possible D match to TRBD1 (5 bases). V was cut by 4 bases and J by 2 bases, with 17 bases left in between. The CDR3 loop spans 16 amino acids. The germline CDR1 and CDR2 sequences are ENHRY and SYGVKD. The CDR3 DNA sequence: TGTGCCATCAGTGCACACGGCAGGGCTCAAAACTATGGCTACACCTTC. It yields the protein CAISAHGRAQNYGYTF.

The chain couples TRBV7-9 to TRBJ1-3; 8 bases line up with TRBD1. The CDR3 is 18 amino acids. V gave up 2 bases and J gave up 7 bases; unmatched junction bases: 16. Germline CDR1 SEHNR, CDR2 FQNEAQ (reference sequence). For the CDR3, the DNA is TGTGCCAGCAGCTTAATGGGACAGGTAACGGTAGTCCGTAACACCATATATTTT. Protein: CASSLMGQVTVVRNTIYF.

CDR3 residues: CSASKGQGAASSPLHF. The CDR3 coding sequence is TGCAGTGCTAGTAAGGGGCAGGGGGCGGCTAGTTCACCCCTCCACTTT. The chain recombines TRBV20-1 with TRBJ1-6, with 8 bases lining up with TRBD1. CDR1 and CDR2 (germline): DFQATT, SNEGSKA (reference sequence). The CDR3 runs to 16 residues. The V segment lost 3 bases and the J segment 9 bases; nucleotides outside the gene matches: 13.

This sequence joins TRBV6-5 and TRBJ1-2, with 8 bases identical to TRBD1. This CDR3 has 13 residues. Germline values: CDR1 MNHEY, CDR2 SVGAGI. Unmatched junction bases numbered 8, after V lost 6 bases and J lost 8 bases. In DNA, the CDR3 is TGTGCCAGCAGCGCGGACAGGGTGGCAGGCTACACCTTC. Protein product: CASSADRVAGYTF.

This clone was seen a few times. This chain joins TRBV2 and TRBJ1-5; 7 positions agree with TRBD1. Trimming cost V 2 bases and J 7 bases; bases outside gene matches: 8. The germline CDR1 and CDR2 sequences are SNHLY and FYNNEI. CDR3 length: 15 amino acids. The CDR3 reads CASSESDRVGQPQHF. The DNA for the CDR3 is TGTGCCAGCAGTGAATCCGACAGGGTGGGGCAGCCCCAGCATTTT.

This clone was observed a handful of times. The V and J genes are TRBV4-1 and TRBJ1-3; D not resolved. The CDR3 extends over 15 amino acids. Germline values: CDR1 MGHRA, CDR2 YSYEKL. The V and J ends lost 1 base and 6 bases respectively, with 13 bases between them. The CDR3, as DNA: TGCGCCAGCAGCCAAGGTGTACAGTTAGAAAACACCATATATTTT. Translated, it gives CASSQGVQLENTIYF.

This clone has just one count. The chain uses TRBV5-1 and TRBJ1-2; D is possibly TRBD1 (5 bases). Trimming left V 0 bases short and J 2 bases short, with 8 bases between. Germline V gene sequence: CDR1 SGHRS, CDR2 YFSETQ. This CDR3 spans 14 amino acids. The CDR3 loop is CASSLDAGNYGYTF. The CDR3, as DNA: TGCGCCAGCAGCTTGGACGCAGGGAACTATGGCTACACCTTC.

The chain recombines TRBV5-5 with TRBJ1-2; no clear D gene. The V end lost 2 bases, the J end lost 3 bases, and 8 bases lay between the germline ends. The CDR3 is 13 amino acids. Germline values: CDR1 SGHKS, CDR2 YYEKEE (reference sequence). CDR3 residues: CASSFGVDYGYTF. In DNA form, the CDR3 reads TGTGCCAGCAGCTTCGGGGTGGACTATGGCTACACCTTC.

V usage is TRBV28 and J usage is TRBJ1-1; 10 bases line up with TRBD1. Trimming at V came to 8 bases and at J to 5 bases, leaving 11 bases not matched to a gene. The CDR3 sequence is 15 residues long. CDR1 and CDR2 (germline): MDHEN, SYDVKM. The CDR3 is CASSRQGAGGTEAFF. The CDR3, as DNA: TGTGCCAGCTCCCGACAGGGGGCGGGTGGGACTGAAGCTTTCTTT. Combining the CDR3 with reference TRBV28 and TRBJ1-1 gives the whole variable domain DVKVTQSSRYLVKRTGEKVFLECVQDMDHENMFWYRQDPGLGLRLIYFSYDVKMKEKGDIPEGYSVSREKKERFSLILESASTNQTSMYLCASSRQGAGGTEAFFGQGTRLTVV.